This is a list of T cell receptor beta chains from one sample in a study of neurological immune-mediated disorders. One entry per CDR3 protein results from TCRdb running MiXCR on the 5' RACE reads. This repertoire shows about 78,000 distinct CDR3 sequences, around 4.6% found once; its top ten account for 2% to 2.5%. Sequencing used PBMCs. Receptor source: a woman in her thirties with multiple sclerosis. Both conserved end residues are part of each CDR3. A D gene is named only where the DNA matches it firmly. A row's size may be missing; if present it is once, few, many or a size class.

>many|TRBJ2-6|-|TRBV12-3/TRBV12-4
CASRSSNNLLSGANVLTF
TGTGCCAGCAGATCCTCCAACAACCTCCTCTCTGGGGCCAACGTCCTGACTTTC
>many|TRBJ1-2|-|TRBV28
CASTADAYGYTF
TGTGCCAGCACGGCAGACGCCTATGGCTACACCTTC
>many|TRBJ2-4|-|TRBV5-1
CASSLAPRDNGDIQYF
TGCGCCAGCAGCTTGGCCCCTCGGGACAATGGAGACATTCAGTACTTC
>many|TRBJ2-3|-|TRBV20-1
CSARGYGLTDTQYF
TGCAGTGCTAGAGGGTACGGTTTAACAGATACGCAGTATTTT
>many|TRBJ1-1|-|TRBV5-1
CASSLESGVDTEAFF
TGCGCCAGCAGCTTGGAGTCAGGGGTCGACACTGAAGCTTTCTTT
>many|TRBJ1-2|TRBD1|TRBV24-1
CATSDSGTGAYGYTF
TGTGCCACCAGTGATTCCGGGACAGGGGCTTATGGCTACACCTTC
>many|TRBJ1-1|-|TRBV12-3/TRBV12-4
CASSFWGGRGHMNTEAFF
TGTGCCAGCAGTTTCTGGGGTGGCAGGGGCCATATGAACACTGAAGCTTTCTTT
>-|TRBJ2-1|TRBD2|TRBV12-3/TRBV12-4
CASSYFLAGGYNEQFF
TGTGCCAGCAGTTATTTCCTAGCGGGCGGATACAATGAGCAGTTCTTC
>many|TRBJ2-1|TRBD2|TRBV20-1
CSATLAGVTYNEQFF
TGCAGTGCTACTCTAGCGGGAGTTACCTACAATGAGCAGTTCTTC
>many|TRBJ2-1|TRBD2|TRBV7-3
CASSLGGGAGNEQFF
TGTGCCAGCAGCTTAGGCGGGGGGGCCGGGAATGAGCAGTTCTTC
>-|TRBJ2-3|TRBD2|TRBV5-4
CASSSRLAGEADTQYF
TGTGCCAGCAGCTCTCGACTAGCGGGAGAGGCAGATACGCAGTATTTT
>many|TRBJ2-1|TRBD2|TRBV28
CASSFRSQREGFYEQFF
TGTGCCAGCAGTTTCCGATCCCAGCGGGAGGGTTTCTATGAGCAGTTCTTC
>many|TRBJ2-2|-|TRBV12-3/TRBV12-4
CASSLGQGTGELFF
TGTGCCAGCAGTTTAGGTCAAGGGACCGGGGAGCTGTTTTTT
>-|TRBJ2-6|-|TRBV5-1
CASRPNNYTGRSGANVLTF
TGCGCCAGCAGGCCCAACAATTACACAGGGCGGTCTGGGGCCAACGTCCTGACTTTC
>many|TRBJ1-1|-|TRBV7-9
CASSPQMGEQNTEAFF
TGTGCCAGCAGCCCACAGATGGGGGAACAGAACACTGAAGCTTTCTTT
>many|TRBJ1-6|-|TRBV20-1
CSASGPNNSPLHF
TGCAGTGCTAGCGGACCTAATAATTCACCCCTCCACTTT